These 15 T cell receptor beta chains were sequenced from one sample in a study of cytomegalovirus exposure and HLA in healthy donors. PCR used 60 Vbeta primers and 13 Jbeta primers. Only in-frame clones appear in the TCRdb table, and some are missing; sequencing was by immunoSEQ multiplex PCR. This table has more than 100,000 clones, roughly four fifths appearing once. The specimen was PBMCs. These TCRs come from a female donor in good health and CMV-seropositive.

The chain recombines TRBV4-2 with TRBJ1-2; a weak D match, TRBD1 (6 bases). This CDR3 spans 14 amino acids. Germline CDR1 and CDR2: LGHNA and YNFKEQ. V shed 0 bases and J shed 4 bases, with 9 bases lying between them. The CDR3 DNA is TGTGCCAGCAGCCAAGAAGGACAGTTCTATGGCTACACCTTC. Translation gives CASSQEGQFYGYTF.

The chain carries TRBV6-1 and TRBJ1-1, with D tentatively TRBD1 (5 bases). The V end was cut by 1 base, the J end by 2 bases, with 11 bases between. CDR3 size: 15 residues. The germline CDR1 and CDR2 sequences are MNHNS and SASEGT. CDR3 sequence: CASSEGAGPNTEAFF. As DNA, the CDR3 is TGTGCCAGCAGTGAAGGAGCGGGGCCTAACACTGAAGCTTTCTTT.

This chain connects TRBV30 to TRBJ1-1; D is perhaps TRBD1 (5 bases). Germline-derived CDR1 and CDR2 are GTSNPN and SVGIG (reference sequence). CDR3 length: 13 amino acids. V lost 2 bases, J lost 4 bases, and 11 bases lay in between. The DNA of the CDR3 is TGTGCCTGGAGTCGGGTCGGGGGCACTGAAGCTTTCTTT. Translated: CAWSRVGGTEAFF. The full variable domain, completed using reference TRBV30 and TRBJ1-1, is SQTIHQWPATLVQPVGSPLSLECTVEGTSNPNLYWYRQAAGRGLQLLFYSVGIGQISSEVPQNLSASRPQDRQFILSSKKLLLSDSGFYLCAWSRVGGTEAFFGQGTRLTVV.

This clone was recorded only once. The J gene is TRBJ1-1, the V gene TRBV14, with 7 nucleotides matching TRBD1. The CDR3 runs to 14 residues. V trimming: 5 bases; J trimming: 1 base; junction bases outside the gene matches: 4. Germline values: CDR1 SGHDN, CDR2 FVKESK. CDR3 amino acids: CASSVGTANTEAFF. CDR3 sequence (DNA): TGTGCCAGCAGCGTCGGGACAGCGAACACTGAAGCTTTCTTT.

V usage is TRBV5-4 and J usage is TRBJ2-1, with 7 bases lining up with TRBD2. V trimming: 0 bases; J trimming: 7 bases; junction bases outside the gene matches: 10. Germline CDR1 is SGHNT and CDR2 is YYREEE (reference sequence). The CDR3 consists of 16 residues. The CDR3 sequence is CASSLEAGAPWNEQFF. The CDR3, as DNA: TGTGCCAGCAGCTTGGAGGCGGGAGCGCCTTGGAATGAGCAGTTCTTC.

The sample holds a few counts of this clone. J is TRBJ2-1 and V is TRBV7-6; 11 nucleotides line up with TRBD2. This CDR3 comprises 17 residues. V dropped 1 base and J dropped 10; count of bases not matched to a gene: 12. Germline V gene lookup returns CDR1 SGHVS and CDR2 FNYEAQ. The CDR3, as DNA: TGTGCCAGCAGCTTAGGGGGGAGTAGCGGGGGGGCCCAGGAGCAGTTCTTC. It codes for CASSLGGSSGGAQEQFF.

CDR3 region: CASSFQNTEAFF. Here the CDR3 DNA reads TGTGCCAGCAGCTTTCAAAACACTGAAGCTTTCTTT. This chain links TRBV7-3 with TRBJ1-1; D uncertain. V lost 3 bases and J lost 2, with 4 bases in between. This CDR3 comprises 12 residues. Per germline, CDR1 SGHTA and CDR2 FQGTGA.

The chain couples TRBV7-9 to TRBJ2-5, with a tentative D call TRBD1 (5 bases). The CDR3 covers 11 residues. V was cut by 2 bases and J by 10 bases, with 8 bases left in between. CDR1 SEHNR and CDR2 FQNEAQ come from the germline V gene (reference sequence). CDR3 sequence (DNA): TGTGCCAGCAGCTTAACAGGAGTCCAGTACTTC. Protein: CASSLTGVQYF.

The J gene is TRBJ1-2, the V gene TRBV7-9; TRBD1 aligns across 9 bases. Germline CDR1 and CDR2: SEHNR and FQNEAQ (reference sequence). With V trimmed by 1 base and J by 6 bases, 3 bases remained unmatched. The length of the CDR3 is 14 residues. CDR3 residues: CASSLDWTGDGYTF. The CDR3 nucleotides read TGTGCCAGCAGCTTAGACTGGACAGGGGATGGCTACACCTTC.

This clone has only a few counts. The chain couples TRBV6-5 to TRBJ1-4; no reliable D call. The germline CDR1 and CDR2 sequences are MNHEY and SVGAGI. V dropped 5 bases and J dropped 7 bases, with 17 bases sitting between them. The CDR3 spans 15 residues. For the CDR3, the DNA is TGTGCCAGCAGTATGCGACACGGTTTGCTTGAAAAACTGTTTTTT. Protein: CASSMRHGLLEKLFF.

This clone was observed a handful of times. The chain combines TRBV4-2 with TRBJ1-6; D gene unclear. V gave up 4 bases and J gave up 7 bases, with 11 bases separating them. CDR3 size: 14 residues. CDR1 is LGHNA and CDR2 is YNFKEQ in the germline V gene. The CDR3 region is CASSLRMINSPLHF. Here the CDR3 DNA reads TGTGCCAGCAGCCTGCGGATGATAAATTCACCCCTCCACTTT.

This clone was picked up one time. The CDR3 here is CATPGQGPYEQYF. CDR3 DNA sequence: TGTGCCACCCCGGGACAGGGGCCCTACGAGCAGTACTTC. The chain recombines TRBV6-1 with TRBJ2-7; 10 positions match TRBD1. CDR3 length: 13 amino acids. V dropped 10 bases and J dropped 2; count of bases not matched to a gene: 5. Germline CDR1 MNHNS, CDR2 SASEGT.

The V call is TRBV30, the J call TRBJ2-7, with D perhaps matching TRBD1 (5 bases). Germline V gene lookup returns CDR1 GTSNPN and CDR2 SVGIG (reference sequence). Trimming removed 3 bases at V and 0 bases at J, with 9 bases between. The CDR3 is 13 amino acids. The CDR3 region is CAWRQTASYEQYF. CDR3 in DNA: TGTGCCTGGAGACAGACAGCCTCCTACGAGCAGTACTTC.

This clone has a handful of counts. Different DNA sequences within this sample yield the same CDR3. The chain has TRBV18 and TRBJ2-2, with 7 bases aligning to TRBD2. V gave up 3 bases and J gave up 2 bases; unmatched junction bases: 6. From germline, CDR1 is KGHSH and CDR2 LQKENI. The CDR3 consists of 16 residues. CDR3 DNA: TGTGCCAGCTCACCCCGGGGAGGGAGAAACACCGGGGAGCTGTTTTTT. Amino acid sequence: CASSPRGGRNTGELFF.

This chain joins TRBV4-1 and TRBJ2-7; 13 bases fit TRBD2. The junction had 4 bases not matched to a gene; V was cut back by 4 bases and J by 4 bases. The CDR3 contains 15 residues. CDR1 and CDR2 (germline): MGHRA, YSYEKL. The CDR3 region is CASSLGLAGDYEQYF. DNA for the CDR3: TGCGCCAGCAGCCTAGGACTAGCGGGAGATTACGAGCAGTACTTC.